This passage covers 16 T cell receptor beta chains from one sample sequenced in a study of blood T cell repertoires in COVID-19. The data were produced by immunoSEQ multiplex PCR, yet TCRdb's version contains in-frame clones alone and is incomplete. The data show approximately 77,000 clones, 75% to 85% seen once. Specimen: peripheral blood. These TCRs come from a woman between 70 and 85 years old with acute or convalescent COVID-19.

V is TRBV4-1 and J is TRBJ1-5; possibly TRBD1 for D (6 bases). Trimming took 4 bases from V and 7 from J, leaving 11 bases between them. In germline, CDR1 is MGHRA, CDR2 YSYEKL. The CDR3 contains 13 residues. The CDR3 nucleotides read TGCGCCAGCAGCCCACTGACAGGACAGCCCCAGCATTTT. Amino acid sequence: CASSPLTGQPQHF.

The chain carries TRBV21-1 and TRBJ1-5; TRBD1 was called by the table and not checked on the DNA. TRBV21-1 has pseudogene status. This CDR3 has 20 amino acids. Written as DNA, the CDR3 is TGTGCCAGCAGCAAAGCGCTTTCGGGACAGGGCCTAGGTCAGTGTCAGCCCCAGCATTTT. It is translated as CASSKALSGQGLGQCQPQHF.

The rearrangement uses TRBV3-1 (or the pseudogene TRBV3-2) and TRBJ2-3, with TRBD2 identical over 8 bases. Germline loops: CDR1 LGHDT, CDR2 YNNKEL (reference sequence). V lost 2 bases and J lost 0; bases outside the gene matches: 10. CDR3 length: 18 residues. The CDR3 nucleotides read TGTGCCAGCAGCCAATCCCGTTTAGCGGGGTCTAGCACAGATACGCAGTATTTT. Translating it yields CASSQSRLAGSSTDTQYF.

V gene TRBV24-1 combines with J gene TRBJ1-2, with 7 positions matching TRBD1. The germline V gene encodes CDR1 KGHDR and CDR2 SFDVKD. J gave up 7 bases and V 4 bases, and 8 bases lay outside the gene matches. This CDR3 contains 14 residues. CDR3 DNA: TGTGCCACCAGTGACGGACAGGTAAGGGGTGGCTACACCTTC. Protein sequence: CATSDGQVRGGYTF.

The chain recombines TRBV10-1 with TRBJ1-2, with 7 bases aligning to TRBD1. There are 15 residues in the CDR3. With 6 bases clipped from V and 3 bases from J, the junction kept 10 bases outside the gene matches. Germline CDR1 is WNHNN and CDR2 is SYGVQD (reference sequence). As DNA, the CDR3 is TGCGCCAGCAGAGAAACAGGGGAGAGGGACTATGGCTACACCTTC. Translation gives CASRETGERDYGYTF.

The chain is built from TRBV7-2 and TRBJ1-2; TRBD1 matches 9 bases. V trimming: 6 bases; J trimming: 7 bases; junction bases outside the gene matches: 12. CDR1 is SGHTA, CDR2 FQGNSA, per germline. This CDR3 comprises 15 residues. The CDR3: CASSPRDREISGYTF. In DNA, the CDR3 is TGTGCCAGCAGTCCCCGGGACAGGGAGATCAGTGGCTACACCTTC.

This sequence joins TRBV5-4 and TRBJ2-3, with 11 bases aligning to TRBD2. This CDR3 has 15 residues. Germline CDR1 and CDR2: SGHNT and YYREEE (reference sequence). The J segment lost 4 bases and the V segment lost 2 bases, leaving 3 bases of the junction unmatched. CDR3 sequence reads: CASSLLAGAADTQYF. The CDR3 DNA follows: TGTGCCAGCAGCTTACTAGCGGGGGCGGCAGATACGCAGTATTTT.

The chain carries TRBV5-4 and TRBJ2-3; D is perhaps TRBD1 (7 bases). The V gene lost 3 bases and the J gene lost 5 bases, with 13 bases spanning the gap. Germline lookup yields CDR1 SGHNT and CDR2 YYREEE (reference sequence). CDR3 length: 14 residues. The CDR3 loop is CASSSPQGGDTQYF. The CDR3 region has the DNA TGTGCCAGCAGCTCCCCCCAGGGGGGAGATACGCAGTATTTT.

The chain is built from TRBV9 and TRBJ1-4, with a weak D call TRBD1 (5 bases). The CDR3 totals 13 residues. Germline CDR1 is SGDLS and CDR2 is YYNGEE. V lost 4 bases to trimming and J lost 10 bases, with 14 bases between them. The CDR3 coding sequence is TGTGCCAGCAGCAGCGATCCGGGGGGAAAACTGTTTTTT. This encodes CASSSDPGGKLFF.

This clone has a single count. J is TRBJ1-1 and V is TRBV7-3; tentatively, D is TRBD1 (6 bases). The germline V and J ends were trimmed by 6 bases and 2 bases, with 13 bases remaining between them. Germline V gene sequence: CDR1 SGHTA, CDR2 FQGTGA. The length of the CDR3 is 14 residues. CDR3 sequence (DNA): TGTGCCAGCAGGACCTCAGGGGAAAACACTGAAGCTTTCTTT. Translating gives CASRTSGENTEAFF.

This sequence joins TRBV11-2 and TRBJ1-2; D not resolved. The V and J ends lost 1 base and 0 bases respectively, with 9 bases between them. Germline V gene lookup returns CDR1 SGHAT and CDR2 FQNNGV. The CDR3 has 15 residues. Here the CDR3 DNA reads TGTGCCAGCAGCTTAGCGGCGGAGTCTAACTATGGCTACACCTTC. This encodes CASSLAAESNYGYTF.

The J gene is TRBJ1-5, the V gene TRBV29-1; a weak D match, TRBD1 (5 bases). Trimming stripped 5 bases from V and 2 bases from J, with 19 bases between. Germline CDR1 reads SQVTM; CDR2 reads ANQGSEA. This CDR3 region has 16 residues. The CDR3 nucleotides read TGCAGCGTTTCCATGACTGTCAGGGTCGGCAATCAGCCCCAGCATTTT. Encoded protein: CSVSMTVRVGNQPQHF.

CDR3 nucleotide sequence: TGTGCCAGCAGACACAGGGGGCGCTCGGATGGCTACACCTTC. Translation: CASRHRGRSDGYTF. The chain is built from TRBV7-2 and TRBJ1-2; 9 nucleotides match TRBD1. Germline V gives CDR1 SGHTA, CDR2 FQGNSA. J was trimmed by 6 bases and V by 6 bases; bases with no gene match: 8. The CDR3 is 14 amino acids.

V usage is TRBV5-1 and J usage is TRBJ2-7; 9 nucleotides line up with TRBD1. CDR3 size: 15 residues. Per germline, CDR1 SGHRS and CDR2 YFSETQ. The V and J ends lost 0 bases and 6 bases, in that order; junction bases with no gene match: 7. The CDR3 sequence: CASSLVGTGSPEQYF. As DNA, the CDR3 is TGCGCCAGCAGCTTGGTCGGGACAGGGTCCCCCGAGCAGTACTTC.

CDR3 DNA sequence: TGTGCCAGCAGCCTCTCTGGCGGTCCATATGGCTACACCTTC. This gives the protein CASSLSGGPYGYTF. V usage is TRBV7-2 and J usage is TRBJ1-2; D is unclear. CDR3 length: 14 residues. With 5 bases removed from V and 5 bases from J, the gap between germline ends came to 15 bases. The germline CDR1 and CDR2 sequences are SGHTA and FQGNSA.

This sequence joins TRBV6-6 and TRBJ2-1; maybe TRBD1 (6 bases). The CDR3 covers 17 residues. Trimming pared 5 bases from V and 0 bases from J, leaving 17 bases between. Looked up from germline, CDR1 is MNHNY and CDR2 is SVGAGI (reference sequence). CDR3 sequence (DNA): TGTGCCAGCAGTCGAATGCGACAGGCCAGCTCCTACAATGAGCAGTTCTTC. Translating it yields CASSRMRQASSYNEQFF.